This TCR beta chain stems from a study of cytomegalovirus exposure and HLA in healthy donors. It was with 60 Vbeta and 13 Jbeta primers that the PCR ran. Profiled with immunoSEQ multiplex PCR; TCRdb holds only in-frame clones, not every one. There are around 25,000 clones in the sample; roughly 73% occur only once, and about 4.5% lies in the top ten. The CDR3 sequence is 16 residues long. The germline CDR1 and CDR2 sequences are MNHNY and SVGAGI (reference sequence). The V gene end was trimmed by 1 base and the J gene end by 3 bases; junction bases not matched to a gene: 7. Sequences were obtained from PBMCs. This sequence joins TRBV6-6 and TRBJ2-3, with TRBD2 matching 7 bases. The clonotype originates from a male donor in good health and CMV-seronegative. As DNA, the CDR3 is TGTGCCAGCAGTTACTGGGGGGAGCGGGGAACAGATACGCAGTATTTT. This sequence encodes CASSYWGERGTDTQYF.